These 21 T cell receptor beta chains came from one sample sequenced in a study of STAT5B mutations in CD4+ large granular lymphocyte leukemia. The table came from immunoSEQ multiplex PCR; TCRdb's copy has only in-frame clones and leaves some out. The sample contains tens of thousands of clones, about 71% of which appear only once. Sequencing was carried out using CD4+ T cells from blood buffy coats. The receptors were sampled from a human donor in good health.

This clone was found a few times. The chain joins TRBV11-2 to TRBJ1-1; D uncertain. V was trimmed by 5 bases and J by 5 bases, leaving 12 bases between them. Looked up from germline, CDR1 is SGHAT and CDR2 is FQNNGV. CDR3 length: 13 amino acids. The CDR3 sequence: CASSRRVGTEAFF. For the CDR3, the DNA is TGTGCCAGCAGCCGAAGGGTGGGAACTGAAGCTTTCTTT.

The V and J genes are TRBV5-1 and TRBJ2-6, with 8 bases lining up with TRBD1. Germline V lookup: CDR1 SGHRS, CDR2 YFSETQ. The CDR3 covers 19 residues. J was trimmed by 0 bases and V by 4 bases; bases with no gene match: 12. The CDR3 here is CASSPDRVSALSGANVLTF. In nucleotides, the CDR3 is TGCGCCAGCAGCCCGGACAGGGTCTCCGCTCTCTCTGGGGCCAACGTCCTGACTTTC.

This chain joins TRBV5-4 and TRBJ2-7; 8 positions match TRBD1. Germline V gene lookup returns CDR1 SGHNT and CDR2 YYREEE (reference sequence). CDR3 length: 15 amino acids. V shed 3 bases, J shed 3 bases, and the junction held 8 bases outside the gene matches. The CDR3 bases are TGTGCCAGCAGCTCCCCTCCCACAGGGGGCTACGAGCAGTACTTC. It codes for CASSSPPTGGYEQYF.

V gene TRBV7-2 combines with J gene TRBJ2-6; D gene uncertain. Trimming removed 4 bases at V and 0 bases at J, with 13 bases between. Germline values: CDR1 SGHTA, CDR2 FQGNSA. This CDR3 spans 17 amino acids. This CDR3 is CASSSYLPFSGANVLTF. Written as DNA, the CDR3 is TGTGCCAGCAGCTCTTATCTCCCTTTCTCTGGGGCCAACGTCCTGACTTTC.

This clone has a handful of counts. The rearrangement links TRBV29-1 to TRBJ2-1; TRBD2 is a possible D gene (6 bases). Trimming took 4 bases from V and 6 from J, leaving 10 bases between them. The CDR3 length is 12 residues. Germline V gene sequence: CDR1 SQVTM, CDR2 ANQGSEA. This chain's CDR3 is CSVAVGGNEQFF. The CDR3, as DNA: TGCAGCGTTGCTGTGGGGGGCAATGAGCAGTTCTTC.

This rearrangement joins TRBV10-3 to TRBJ2-5; D assignment may be TRBD1 or TRBD2 (6 bases each). V gave up 10 bases and J gave up 4 bases, with 31 bases separating them. The length of the CDR3 is 18 residues. In germline, CDR1 is ENHRY, CDR2 SYGVKD. CDR3: CATKGGMAGTRASETQYF. As DNA, the CDR3 is TGTGCCACTAAGGGGGGAATGGCGGGTACGAGGGCATCAGAGACCCAGTACTTC.

A word on this clone: The same CDR3 can be traced to other DNA sequences in this sample. The chain uses TRBV20-1 and TRBJ2-7; weak D call: TRBD1 (5 bases). Germline V lookup: CDR1 DFQATT, CDR2 SNEGSKA (reference sequence). Between the trimmed V and J ends, which lost 3 bases and 2 bases, there was a span of 5 bases. This CDR3 region has 11 residues. Here the CDR3 reads CSARGPYEQYF. The CDR3 DNA reads TGCAGTGCTAGGGGGCCCTACGAGCAGTACTTC.

The chain uses TRBV14 and TRBJ2-7; TRBD2 might be the D (7 bases). The ends were cut back, 1 base at V and 7 bases at J, with 14 bases in the middle. The CDR3 has 14 residues. CDR1 and CDR2 from the germline V gene are SGHDN and FVKESK. This CDR3 is CASSQGGGRLEQYF. The CDR3 coding sequence is TGTGCCAGCAGCCAAGGGGGGGGCCGCCTAGAGCAGTACTTC.

This clone has just a few counts. This sequence joins TRBV25-1 and TRBJ2-2; possibly TRBD2 for D (5 bases). V dropped 5 bases and J dropped 4 bases, with 8 bases sitting between them. This CDR3 has 13 residues. Germline CDR1 is MGHDK and CDR2 is SYGVNS. DNA of the CDR3: TGTGCCAGCAGTCCCGCGGGCACCGGGGAGCTGTTTTTT. It codes for CASSPAGTGELFF.

This clone was seen a few times. This sequence joins TRBV25-1 and TRBJ2-2; D gene uncertain. The V gene's germline CDR1 is MGHDK and CDR2 SYGVNS. Trimming shortened V by 3 bases and J by 10 bases, and 9 bases separated the two germline ends. The CDR3 contains 12 residues. CDR3 in DNA: TGTGCCAGCAGTGATATTCGTAAGGAGCTGTTTTTT. As protein: CASSDIRKELFF.

This chain joins TRBV7-2 and TRBJ2-6, with 12 bases lining up with TRBD2. The CDR3 totals 18 residues. V dropped 3 bases and J dropped 4; count of bases not matched to a gene: 7. Germline assignment: CDR1 SGHTA and CDR2 FQGNSA. The CDR3 spells CASSLTSGGARGANVLTF. CDR3 in DNA: TGTGCCAGCAGCTTGACTAGCGGGGGTGCCCGGGGGGCCAACGTCCTGACTTTC.

In nucleotides, the CDR3 is TGTGCCAGCAGCTCTTCCCGTGCTAGCGGGGCTGCAGATACGCAGTATTTT. The encoded protein is CASSSSRASGAADTQYF. The chain has TRBV9 and TRBJ2-3; 9 bases agree with TRBD2. Unmatched junction bases numbered 13, after V lost 4 bases and J lost 4 bases. The CDR3 is 17 amino acids. From germline, CDR1 is SGDLS and CDR2 YYNGEE.

This chain connects TRBV18 to TRBJ1-2; possibly TRBD1 for D (5 bases). Trimming took off 3 bases at V and 7 bases at J, with 12 bases between the two ends. Germline V gene data show CDR1 as KGHSH and CDR2 as LQKENI. The CDR3 runs to 13 residues. The CDR3 nucleotides read TGTGCCAGCTCACCCTTTGAGGGGCTTGGCTACACCTTC. It yields the protein CASSPFEGLGYTF. Combining the CDR3 with reference TRBV18 and TRBJ1-2 gives the whole variable domain NAGVMQNPRHLVRRRGQEARLRCSPMKGHSHVYWYRQLPEEGLKFMVYLQKENIIDESGMPKERFSAEFPKEGPSILRIQQVVRGDSAAYFCASSPFEGLGYTFGSGTRLTVV.

The genes are TRBV6-1 and TRBJ2-5; 12 bases are a match to TRBD2. V lost 2 bases, J lost 4 bases, and 5 bases stayed unmatched. Germline lookup yields CDR1 MNHNS and CDR2 SASEGT. The CDR3 is 16 amino acids. The CDR3 loop reads CASSETLTSGGETQYF. CDR3 coding DNA: TGTGCCAGCAGTGAAACCTTGACTAGCGGGGGAGAGACCCAGTACTTC.

The rearrangement links TRBV11-3 to TRBJ2-2; D perhaps matches TRBD2 (6 bases). V was trimmed by 1 base and J by 0 bases, leaving 9 bases between them. The CDR3 sequence is 16 residues long. Germline CDR1 reads SGHNT; CDR2 reads YENEEA. CDR3 in DNA: TGTGCCAGCAGCTTAGTTAGCGGTACGAACACCGGGGAGCTGTTTTTT. Its protein product is CASSLVSGTNTGELFF.

This clone was seen just once. The gene calls are TRBV4-1 and TRBJ2-4; D remains unclear. Between the trimmed V and J ends, which lost 0 bases and 5 bases, there was a span of 8 bases. Germline V gene sequence: CDR1 MGHRA, CDR2 YSYEKL. The CDR3 runs to 14 residues. The DNA of the CDR3 is TGCGCCAGCAGCCAAGAGGCTAGAGAAAACATTCAGTACTTC. This translates into CASSQEARENIQYF.

The gene calls are TRBV27 and TRBJ2-1; no firm D call. The germline V gene has CDR1 MNHEY and CDR2 SMNVEV (reference sequence). V shed 2 bases and J shed 9 bases, with 11 bases lying between them. The CDR3 totals 13 residues. Here the CDR3 reads CASSLGGWVEQFF. CDR3 nucleotides: TGTGCCAGCAGTTTAGGTGGCTGGGTTGAGCAGTTCTTC.

This clone was detected only a few times. This rearrangement joins TRBV2 to TRBJ1-1; possibly TRBD1 for D (5 bases). Between the trimmed V and J ends, which lost 8 bases and 6 bases, there was a span of 19 bases. Germline V gene sequence: CDR1 SNHLY, CDR2 FYNNEI. There are 14 residues in the CDR3. The CDR3 spells CASGVGGTGPEAFF. As DNA, the CDR3 is TGTGCCAGCGGAGTGGGGGGTACAGGTCCTGAAGCTTTCTTT. The full variable domain, its missing parts supplied by reference TRBV2 and TRBJ1-1, is EPEVTQTPSHQVTQMGQEVILRCVPISNHLYFYWYRQILGQKVEFLVSFYNNEISEKSEIFDDQFSVERPDGSNFTLKIRSTKLEDSAMYFCASGVGGTGPEAFFGQGTRLTVV.

The chain employs TRBV10-3 and TRBJ2-7; TRBD2 aligns across 12 bases. V shed 3 bases and J 0 bases; nucleotides not matched to a gene: 6. There are 17 residues in the CDR3. Germline V gives CDR1 ENHRY, CDR2 SYGVKD. The CDR3 sequence: CAISDRGLAGSSYEQYF. The CDR3 DNA is TGTGCCATCAGTGACCGCGGACTAGCGGGGAGCTCCTACGAGCAGTACTTC.

V is TRBV25-1 and J is TRBJ2-3, with D perhaps matching TRBD2 (6 bases). CDR1 and CDR2 (germline): MGHDK, SYGVNS. The ends were cut back, 5 bases at V and 0 bases at J, with 9 bases in the middle. This CDR3 region has 14 residues. The CDR3 nucleotides are TGTGCCAGCAGTAGGGGACTGAGCACAGATACGCAGTATTTT. Encoded protein: CASSRGLSTDTQYF.

The chain carries TRBV18 and TRBJ2-5; D might be TRBD1 (6 bases). With 5 bases removed from V and 6 bases from J, the gap between germline ends came to 28 bases. Germline CDR1 is KGHSH and CDR2 is LQKENI. The CDR3 is 18 residues long. Here the CDR3 reads CASSESLTRVQGSKTQYF. The CDR3 nucleotides are TGTGCCAGCTCAGAATCGCTAACCCGGGTTCAGGGGTCGAAGACCCAGTACTTC.